One sample yielded the 27 T cell receptor beta chains listed below, sequenced in a study of cytomegalovirus exposure and HLA in healthy donors (dated by TCRdb to 2016 to 2017). The receptor library was made with the immunoSEQ multiplex PCR assay. Here the immuneACCESS table is served through TCRdb, limited to in-frame sequences with V and J called. Missing clones are a known gap in these copies; in checked studies unresolved V genes cover under half, and the rest lacks a known reason. This sample holds roughly 59,000 clones; 90% to 95% were observed only once. The ten largest clones add up to approximately 5% of the sample. The sample was PBMCs. The receptor source for this set is a man younger than 35 in good health and CMV-seropositive.

This clone was picked up one time. The rearrangement links TRBV5-1 to TRBJ2-6, with a tentative D call TRBD1 (7 bases). Per germline, CDR1 SGHRS and CDR2 YFSETQ. Trimming stripped 3 bases from V and 1 base from J, with 11 bases between. This CDR3 spans 16 amino acids. The CDR3 sequence is CASSYRGGSGANVLTF. The CDR3 region has the DNA TGCGCCAGCAGCTACAGGGGAGGATCTGGGGCCAACGTCCTGACTTTC.

This rearrangement joins TRBV19 to TRBJ2-1; TRBD1 aligns across 9 bases. Germline V CDR1 and CDR2: LNHDA, SQIVND (reference sequence). With V trimmed by 7 bases and J by 2 bases, 12 bases remained unmatched. CDR3 length: 17 residues. The CDR3 nucleotides are TGTGCCAGTAAACTGGTTGCGACAGGGGGAACCTACAATGAGCAGTTCTTC. Translation: CASKLVATGGTYNEQFF.

V and J are TRBV6-1 and TRBJ2-2; D gene unclear. The CDR3 is 17 amino acids. CDR1 and CDR2 from the germline V gene are MNHNS and SASEGT. Trimming pared 2 bases from V and 1 base from J, leaving 14 bases between. The DNA of the CDR3 is TGTGCCAGCAGTGAAATCTCCCGAGCCCAGAACACCGGGGAGCTGTTTTTT. This sequence encodes CASSEISRAQNTGELFF.

The chain employs TRBV6-5 and TRBJ2-5; no clear D gene. V was trimmed by 6 bases and J by 0 bases, leaving 8 bases between them. CDR3 size: 13 residues. Germline loops: CDR1 MNHEY, CDR2 SVGAGI. This CDR3 reads CASSPDYQETQYF. CDR3 nucleotide sequence: TGTGCCAGCAGCCCCGACTACCAAGAGACCCAGTACTTC.

The chain joins TRBV11-3 to TRBJ2-7, with a weak D call TRBD1 (6 bases). The V end was cut by 2 bases, the J end by 3 bases, with 8 bases between. Per germline, CDR1 SGHNT and CDR2 YENEEA. CDR3 length: 13 amino acids. The DNA of the CDR3 is TGTGCCAGCAGCTTAAACAGGGACTACGAGCAGTACTTC. The encoded protein is CASSLNRDYEQYF.

The chain recombines TRBV10-3 with TRBJ2-3; tentative D call: TRBD1 (5 bases). The CDR3 runs to 16 residues. CDR1 and CDR2 from the germline V gene are ENHRY and SYGVKD. V shed 6 bases and J shed 2 bases, with 18 bases lying between them. The CDR3 is CAISSPGTGPTDTQYF. The CDR3 DNA follows: TGTGCCATCAGCTCCCCGGGTACAGGCCCCACAGATACGCAGTATTTT.

This rearrangement joins TRBV4-1 to TRBJ2-7; the match to TRBD2 covers 9 bases. Trimming removed 0 bases from V and 1 base from J; junction bases left unmatched: 7. Germline loops: CDR1 MGHRA, CDR2 YSYEKL. This CDR3 is built from 17 residues. The CDR3 reads CASSQEASGIISYEQYF. CDR3 coding DNA: TGCGCCAGCAGCCAAGAGGCTAGCGGGATAATATCCTACGAGCAGTACTTC.

V usage is TRBV11-3 and J usage is TRBJ2-1, with 8 nucleotides matching TRBD2. J gave up 8 bases and V 3 bases, and 6 bases lay outside the gene matches. The germline V gene has CDR1 SGHNT and CDR2 YENEEA. The CDR3 runs to 14 residues. CDR3 in DNA: TGTGCCAGCAGCTTTCACGGGAGGGCCGATGAGCAGTTCTTC. Encoded protein: CASSFHGRADEQFF.

A single count supports this clone. This rearrangement joins TRBV19 to TRBJ2-2, with a weak D call TRBD1 (6 bases). V was pared by 3 bases and J by 1 base, with 15 bases between. CDR1 LNHDA and CDR2 SQIVND come from the germline V gene (reference sequence). CDR3 length: 17 residues. In DNA form, the CDR3 reads TGTGCCAGTAGTATGGCTCGAGGGGACATGAACACCGGGGAGCTGTTTTTT. It specifies CASSMARGDMNTGELFF. Drawing the rest from reference TRBV19 and TRBJ2-2, the complete variable domain is DGGITQSPKYLFRKEGQNVTLSCEQNLNHDAMYWYRQDPGQGLRLIYYSQIVNDFQKGDIAEGYSVSREKKESFPLTVTSAQKNPTAFYLCASSMARGDMNTGELFFGEGSRLTVL.

The chain has TRBV5-1 and TRBJ2-7, with 9 bases matching TRBD1. The trim removed 4 bases at V and 2 bases at J, leaving 13 bases unmatched. CDR1 SGHRS and CDR2 YFSETQ come from the germline V gene. The CDR3 has 17 residues. CDR3 sequence (DNA): TGCGCCAGCAGCAAGGGGGGGGGACAGGGCCTTACCTACGAGCAGTACTTC. Protein sequence: CASSKGGGQGLTYEQYF. The full variable domain, its missing parts supplied by reference TRBV5-1 and TRBJ2-7, is KAGVTQTPRYLIKTRGQQVTLSCSPISGHRSVSWYQQTPGQGLQFLFEYFSETQRNKGNFPGRFSGRQFSNSRSEMNVSTLELGDSALYLCASSKGGGQGLTYEQYFGPGTRLTVT.

This clone has only a few counts. The chain links TRBV6-4 to TRBJ1-5; a weak D match, TRBD1 (5 bases). V dropped 3 bases and J dropped 3 bases, with 6 bases sitting between them. Germline-derived CDR1 and CDR2 are MRHNA and SNTAGT. The CDR3 extends over 13 amino acids. CDR3 loop: CASSEDNNQPQHF. CDR3 DNA: TGTGCCAGCAGTGAGGACAACAATCAGCCCCAGCATTTT.

The V call is TRBV5-6, the J call TRBJ2-3, with 7 positions matching TRBD2. The CDR3 is 13 amino acids. Germline V gene lookup returns CDR1 SGHDT and CDR2 YYEEEE. V lost 0 bases to trimming and J lost 14 bases; unmatched junction nucleotides: 9. CDR3: CASSLVRGGVRYF. The CDR3, as DNA: TGTGCCAGCAGCTTGGTCCGGGGAGGGGTGCGGTATTTT.

The chain carries TRBV4-1 and TRBJ2-5; 9 nucleotides match TRBD2. The J segment lost 2 bases and the V segment lost 1 base, leaving 5 bases of the junction unmatched. The CDR3 spans 16 residues. CDR1 and CDR2 (germline): MGHRA, YSYEKL. The CDR3 nucleotides read TGCGCCAGCAGCCAAGGAGTAGCGGGAGATCAAGAGACCCAGTACTTC. Its translation is CASSQGVAGDQETQYF.

V usage is TRBV6-5 and J usage is TRBJ2-1; 7 nucleotides agree with TRBD1. This CDR3 has 14 residues. The V gene's germline CDR1 is MNHEY and CDR2 SVGAGI. V dropped 7 bases and J dropped 4; count of bases not matched to a gene: 7. The CDR3 DNA is TGTGCCAGCATACGACAGGGAAGGTACAATGAGCAGTTCTTC. Encoded protein: CASIRQGRYNEQFF.

V usage is TRBV5-6 and J usage is TRBJ1-2, with D possibly TRBD1 on 6 matching bases. Trimming removed 0 bases from V and 8 bases from J, with 14 bases in between. The CDR3 is 14 residues long. Germline CDR1 is SGHDT and CDR2 is YYEEEE. CDR3 nucleotides: TGTGCCAGCAGCTTGGGGACAGTGGGTATGGGCTACACCTTC. Protein sequence: CASSLGTVGMGYTF.

This chain joins TRBV25-1 and TRBJ2-7, with 10 bases identical to TRBD1. V dropped 3 bases and J dropped 3; count of bases not matched to a gene: 5. The CDR3 is 15 amino acids. From germline, CDR1 is MGHDK and CDR2 SYGVNS. The CDR3 sequence is CASSDPRDRGYEQYF. DNA of the CDR3: TGTGCCAGCAGTGACCCCCGGGACAGGGGCTACGAGCAGTACTTC.

The chain links TRBV6-1 to TRBJ2-6; tentative D call: TRBD2 (5 bases). V was clipped by 2 bases and J by 3 bases, with 8 bases between them. Germline CDR1 and CDR2: MNHNS and SASEGT. CDR3 size: 15 residues. The CDR3 DNA is TGTGCCAGCAGTGAAAGGGAGAGTGGGGCCAACGTCCTGACTTTC. As protein: CASSERESGANVLTF.

The chain employs TRBV7-9 and TRBJ1-3; weak D call: TRBD1 (5 bases). Trimming took off 2 bases at V and 0 bases at J, with 11 bases between the two ends. CDR1 is SEHNR and CDR2 is FQNEAQ in the germline V gene (reference sequence). This CDR3 region has 16 residues. This CDR3 reads CASSLSSGGSGNTIYF. The CDR3 nucleotides are TGTGCCAGCAGCTTATCCTCCGGGGGCTCTGGAAACACCATATATTTT.

The chain is built from TRBV6-1 and TRBJ1-1; no firm D call. The CDR3 loop spans 14 amino acids. The germline CDR1 and CDR2 sequences are MNHNS and SASEGT. The V end was cut by 6 bases, the J end by 2 bases, with 13 bases between. The CDR3 coding sequence is TGTGCCAGCAGAACCGAGATTCGAAACACTGAAGCTTTCTTT. Translation gives CASRTEIRNTEAFF.

The chain has TRBV27 and TRBJ1-1, with TRBD1 as a possible D gene (6 bases). V lost 5 bases and J lost 4, with 17 bases in between. The CDR3 contains 15 residues. From germline, CDR1 is MNHEY and CDR2 SMNVEV (reference sequence). CDR3 amino acids: CASSPTDSAGTEAFF. Written as DNA, the CDR3 is TGTGCCAGCAGTCCGACGGACAGCGCCGGCACTGAAGCTTTCTTT.

The V and J genes are TRBV27 and TRBJ2-1, with 12 bases fitting TRBD2. The ends lost 5 bases at V and 8 bases at J; junction bases unmatched: 10. The CDR3 sequence is 16 residues long. CDR1 MNHEY and CDR2 SMNVEV come from the germline V gene (reference sequence). The CDR3 loop reads CASSPQTSGRYYEQFF. As DNA, the CDR3 is TGTGCCAGCAGTCCCCAGACTAGCGGGAGATACTATGAGCAGTTCTTC.

The CDR3 DNA reads TGTGCCCTCGGGGGGTTGCTGGGAAACACCATATATTTT. Translating gives CALGGLLGNTIYF. The chain couples TRBV30 to TRBJ1-3; perhaps TRBD1 as D (5 bases). This CDR3 is built from 13 residues. The V end was cut by 8 bases, the J end by 4 bases, with 15 bases between. Germline lookup yields CDR1 GTSNPN and CDR2 SVGIG (reference sequence). Together with reference TRBV30 and TRBJ1-3, the CDR3 gives the full variable domain: SQTIHQWPATLVQPVGSPLSLECTVEGTSNPNLYWYRQAAGRGLQLLFYSVGIGQISSEVPQNLSASRPQDRQFILSSKKLLLSDSGFYLCALGGLLGNTIYFGEGSWLTVV.

This clone showed up just once. The chain uses TRBV7-3 and TRBJ2-3; the match to TRBD1 covers 7 bases. V lost 5 bases and J lost 0; bases outside the gene matches: 2. This CDR3 is built from 14 residues. Germline loops: CDR1 SGHTA, CDR2 FQGTGA. This CDR3 is CASSPQGSTDTQYF. CDR3 nucleotide sequence: TGTGCCAGCAGCCCACAGGGGAGCACAGATACGCAGTATTTT.

This clone is a singleton in its sample. This sequence joins TRBV7-8 and TRBJ2-1, with a weak D call TRBD2 (6 bases). Germline assignment: CDR1 SGHVS and CDR2 FQNEAQ. Trimming left V 5 bases short and J 8 bases short, with 28 bases between. CDR3 length: 18 residues. The CDR3 here is CASSQVPNLARKDDEQFF. The CDR3 nucleotides read TGTGCCAGCAGCCAGGTGCCAAATCTAGCGAGAAAGGATGATGAGCAGTTCTTC.

The J gene is TRBJ2-7, the V gene TRBV7-2; 11 bases map to TRBD1. The CDR3 spans 15 residues. From germline, CDR1 is SGHTA and CDR2 FQGNSA. Germline trimming cut 6 bases from V and 7 bases from J; bases unmatched to any gene: 11. The CDR3 spells CASRRTGTGGREQYF. As DNA, the CDR3 is TGTGCCAGCAGGCGTACCGGGACAGGGGGTAGAGAGCAGTACTTC.

DNA for the CDR3: TGTGCCAGCAGCCCAGATCCGAGGGGGCCTAGCACAGATACGCAGTATTTT. Residues: CASSPDPRGPSTDTQYF. The gene calls are TRBV9 and TRBJ2-3; 7 bases are shared with TRBD1. V gave up 4 bases and J gave up 0 bases; unmatched junction bases: 11. CDR3 length: 17 residues. Per the germline V gene, CDR1 is SGDLS and CDR2 is YYNGEE. The full variable domain, its missing parts supplied by reference TRBV9 and TRBJ2-3, is DSGVTQTPKHLITATGQRVTLRCSPRSGDLSVYWYQQSLDQGLQFLIQYYNGEERAKGNILERFSAQQFPDLHSELNLSSLELGDSALYFCASSPDPRGPSTDTQYFGPGTRLTVL.

This clone was seen only once. The genes are TRBV11-2 and TRBJ1-5; TRBD1 is a possible D gene (5 bases). Germline V lookup: CDR1 SGHAT, CDR2 FQNNGV. V lost 0 bases and J 4 bases, leaving 10 bases between the germline ends. CDR3 length: 15 residues. The CDR3 here is CASSLDAGGNQPQHF. The CDR3 DNA reads TGTGCCAGCAGCTTAGACGCGGGGGGAAATCAGCCCCAGCATTTT.